This paragraph covers one TCR beta chain sequence. This receptor's antigen is unknown. No base qualities exist here, and no much larger clone lies one base off it. The data are from a study of blood T cell repertoires in COVID-19 (dated by TCRdb to the early 2020s). For the wider study: Samples covering the acute and convalescent phases of COVID-19 were provided by collaborators in the United States, Italy and Spain. Samples came from the ongoing ImmuneRACE study (first 160 participants) plus 1,254 subjects from 6 global collaborators. The material from the prospective study consisted of cDNA or gDNA derived from T cells, B-cell-depleted T cells, or PBMCs. A de-identified subject ID, COVID-19 status, age in years and sex were almost always included in the sample metadata. Deeply sampled blood TCRbeta repertoires from subjects exposed to, actively infected with, or recovered from COVID-19 were included in the dataset. Where HLA class I and class II types were available, the types were taken from metadata supplied by the sample provider, not from assay-based typing. A freely available public database, intended as a resource for researchers studying the immune response to SARS-CoV-2, is where the repertoires were released.

Findings and caveats that apply to the study as a whole: The amount of clinical and demographic metadata varied by source and participant and was provided uncurated.

TCRbeta CDR3 regions were amplified from genomic DNA using the immunoSEQ Assay, a bias-controlled multiplex PCR. From the authors' description of their analysis: The number of nucleated cells in each sample was estimated from the amplification of reference gene primers within the assay. To quantify the absolute abundance of each unique TCRbeta CDR3 rearrangement, sequence reads were collapsed and filtered. For each sample, productive Simpson clonality was calculated as the square root of Simpson's diversity index across productive rearrangements. In TCRdb, the immuneACCESS table is reduced to in-frame sequences with V and J assigned. These tables do not hold every clone; where another copy was compared, an unresolved V gene accounts for under half, and the others remain unexplained. For V, J and clone size, that table is used; D and trimming come from the DNA. A total of 150,000 to 200,000 clones appear in this sample, about 86% of them only once. Under 9.5% of the sample goes to the ten largest clones.

The cysteine opens and the phenylalanine closes a CDR3 of 12 amino acids. The DNA shown is the 36-base CDR3, in frame from base 1. The junction shows trimming of 5 bases on V and 8 bases on J, plus 15 bases between the germline ends. As encoded in the germline V gene (reference sequence), CDR1 is DFQATT while CDR2 is SNEGSKA. The collaborating institutions used their own protocols to collect whole blood in K2EDTA tubes. For TCRbeta analysis, collaborators shipped samples in one of three forms: frozen whole blood, isolated PBMCs, or DNA extracted from either of those sample types. The chain is assembled from TRBV20-1 and TRBJ1-2; confidence is insufficient to name the D gene. This clonotype was obtained from a man in his forties or fifties with active or convalescent COVID-19. The sequencing sample was made of peripheral blood. The sequenced DNA is TGCAGTGCTGGTGGTACACGGGGAGGCTACACCTTC. Its translation is CSAGGTRGGYTF.